Listed here are 26 T cell receptor beta chains from one sample, sequenced in a study of Graves' ophthalmopathy and Graves' hyperthyroidism. TCR beta CDR3 amplification used RNA transcripts. An initial RT-PCR round employing HTBI primers preceded a second-round multiplex PCR. TCRdb ran MiXCR on the multiplex PCR reads and lists one entry per CDR3 protein. The data show more than 550,000 distinct CDR3 sequences, with 35% to 45% seen just once and over 2.5% held by the top ten. The sequenced sample consisted of peripheral blood. The receptors originated from an adult man with Graves' ophthalmopathy.

This clonotype was counted at least ten times. CDR3 sequence (DNA): TGTGCCAGCAGCGTAGGTCTAGCTGACTACGAGCAGTACTTC. Its protein product is CASSVGLADYEQYF. The rearrangement joins TRBV9 to TRBJ2-7, with D possibly matching TRBD2 (5 bases). Germline assignment: CDR1 SGDLS and CDR2 YYNGEE. V lost 0 bases and J 3 bases, leaving 10 bases between the germline ends. The CDR3 is 14 amino acids.

This clonotype showed up many times. The chain combines TRBV20-1 with TRBJ2-7, with D possibly being TRBD2 (5 bases). Germline assignment: CDR1 DFQATT and CDR2 SNEGSKA (reference sequence). V lost 1 base and J 4 bases, leaving 11 bases between the germline ends. The CDR3 consists of 13 residues. The CDR3 protein is CSARGTDGYEQYF. The CDR3, as DNA: TGCAGTGCTAGAGGGACTGACGGATACGAGCAGTACTTC.

The V and J genes are TRBV7-9 and TRBJ1-3; TRBD1 agrees at 10 bases. CDR3 size: 15 residues. Germline CDR1 is SEHNR and CDR2 is FQNEAQ (reference sequence). Trimming took 4 bases from V and 16 from J; bases not matched to a gene: 16. The CDR3 nucleotides read TGTGCCAGCAGCTCCCCAGGACAGGGGGTGCTTCCCCCTTATTTT. Translated: CASSSPGQGVLPPYF.

The table lists this clonotype with many counts. The rearrangement links TRBV19 to TRBJ1-1, with D unresolved. V was trimmed by 5 bases and J by 1 base, leaving 11 bases between them. The CDR3 extends over 14 amino acids. Germline loops: CDR1 LNHDA, CDR2 SQIVND (reference sequence). CDR3 DNA sequence: TGTGCCAGTAGTGTCGGACGGAGGAACACTGAAGCTTTCTTT. It specifies CASSVGRRNTEAFF.

The chain has TRBV30 and TRBJ2-7, with TRBD1 matching over 7 bases. This CDR3 contains 15 residues. Unmatched junction bases numbered 7, after V lost 1 base and J lost 1 base. The germline V gene encodes CDR1 GTSNPN and CDR2 SVGIG (reference sequence). CDR3 bases: TGTGCCTGGAGTGGAGGACAGGCGGCTTCCTACGAGCAGTACTTC. Translating gives CAWSGGQAASYEQYF.

This clonotype was seen repeatedly, ten times or more. This sequence joins TRBV7-2 and TRBJ1-5; 7 nucleotides agree with TRBD1. V trimming: 1 base; J trimming: 0 bases; junction bases outside the gene matches: 15. Germline loops: CDR1 SGHTA, CDR2 FQGNSA. The CDR3 consists of 20 residues. This CDR3 reads CASSLDAPGQTSTSNQPQHF. CDR3 nucleotide sequence: TGTGCCAGCAGCTTAGATGCTCCGGGACAGACTTCGACTAGCAATCAGCCCCAGCATTTT.

The chain has TRBV29-1 and TRBJ1-6, with D possibly being TRBD1 (6 bases). Trimming stripped 0 bases from V and 5 bases from J, with 20 bases between. This CDR3 is built from 18 residues. The germline V gene encodes CDR1 SQVTM and CDR2 ANQGSEA. The CDR3 loop is CSVEEWGSLDSNNSPLHF. CDR3 coding DNA: TGCAGCGTTGAAGAATGGGGCAGTTTGGACAGCAATAATTCACCCCTCCACTTT.

As for this clonotype: This clone may be a read error of a much larger clone one base away. CDR3 amino acids: CASSSQGGGKKLFF. The CDR3 DNA is TGTGCCAGCAGTTCACAGGGAGGGGGAAAAAAACTGTTTTTT. V usage is TRBV10-3 and J usage is TRBJ1-4, with D perhaps TRBD1 (6 bases). Germline values: CDR1 ENHRY, CDR2 SYGVKD. The CDR3 is 14 residues long.

This clonotype was picked up many times. The chain has TRBV20-1 and TRBJ1-5, with TRBD1 matching over 8 bases. There are 13 residues in the CDR3. J lost 4 bases, V lost 6 bases, and 5 bases had no gene match. The germline V gene encodes CDR1 DFQATT and CDR2 SNEGSKA (reference sequence). CDR3 bases: TGCAGTGCAACGGGACAGGCGAATCAGCCCCAGCATTTT. Translating gives CSATGQANQPQHF.

The V call is TRBV7-9, the J call TRBJ1-3, with D tentatively TRBD1 (5 bases). V was shortened by 11 bases and J by 0 bases, with 17 bases between the two germline ends. This CDR3 has 15 amino acids. Germline CDR1 SEHNR, CDR2 FQNEAQ (reference sequence). The CDR3 region is CAHNEQGYSGNTIYF. CDR3 nucleotide sequence: TGTGCCCACAACGAGCAGGGCTACTCTGGAAACACCATATATTTT. Drawing the rest from reference TRBV7-9 and TRBJ1-3, the complete variable domain is DTGVSQNPRHKITKRGQNVTFRCDPISEHNRLYWYRQTLGQGPEFLTYFQNEAQLEKSRLLSDRFSAERPKGSFSTLEIQRTEQGDSAMYLCAHNEQGYSGNTIYFGEGSWLTVV.

V gene TRBV2 combines with J gene TRBJ1-2; the D gene is possibly TRBD1 (6 bases). The germline CDR1 and CDR2 sequences are SNHLY and FYNNEI. Between the trimmed V and J ends, which lost 9 bases and 7 bases, there was a span of 18 bases. The CDR3 contains 13 residues. CDR3 loop: CASSILGTSGYTF. The CDR3 DNA sequence: TGTGCCAGTAGTATTTTAGGGACATCTGGCTACACCTTC.

The CDR3 loop is CASSQGLPGTYEQYF. The CDR3 DNA reads TGTGCCAGCAGCCAAGGTCTTCCTGGTACCTACGAGCAGTACTTC. This chain links TRBV3-1 with TRBJ2-7; no clear D. Germline V lookup: CDR1 LGHDT, CDR2 YNNKEL (reference sequence). The V end was cut by 1 base, the J end by 2 bases, with 12 bases between. This CDR3 is 15 amino acids long.

This clonotype was recorded at least ten times. The genes are TRBV6-1 and TRBJ1-6; 8 nucleotides align to TRBD1. The CDR3 sequence is 16 residues long. The V gene's germline CDR1 is MNHNS and CDR2 SASEGT. V lost 2 bases, J lost 9 bases, and 9 bases stayed unmatched. This chain's CDR3 is CASSESLDRGGSPLHF. The CDR3 DNA is TGTGCCAGCAGTGAATCCCTCGACAGGGGAGGTTCACCCCTCCACTTT.

The chain couples TRBV29-1 to TRBJ2-7, with D possibly being TRBD2 (6 bases). The J call may be in error: the DNA end matches TRBJ2-1 better. The CDR3 sequence is 13 residues long. Germline loops: CDR1 SQVTM, CDR2 ANQGSEA. The CDR3 spells CSVGGRLNNEQFF. The CDR3 nucleotides are TGCAGCGTTGGGGGGAGGCTCAATAATGAGCAGTTCTTC.

This clonotype has ten or more counts. The J gene is TRBJ1-2, the V gene TRBV20-1; D remains unclear. Germline V CDR1 and CDR2: DFQATT, SNEGSKA (reference sequence). The CDR3 extends over 9 amino acids. The V end lost 6 bases, the J end lost 6 bases, and 5 bases lay between the germline ends. The CDR3 nucleotides read TGCAGTGCAAGTCATGGCTACACCTTC. Translation: CSASHGYTF.

The chain couples TRBV2 to TRBJ2-5; 9 bases agree with TRBD2. Germline V gives CDR1 SNHLY, CDR2 FYNNEI. The CDR3 is 16 residues long. V lost 5 bases to trimming and J lost 1 base; unmatched junction nucleotides: 8. Written as DNA, the CDR3 is TGTGCCAGCAGTACGAGCGGGGGGATATCCCAAGAGACCCAGTACTTC. It translates to CASSTSGGISQETQYF.

This clonotype appeared many times. V gene TRBV13 combines with J gene TRBJ2-5; D assignment may be TRBD1 or TRBD2 (5 bases each). Germline V gene data show CDR1 as PRHDT and CDR2 as FYEKMQ (reference sequence). Trimming removed 8 bases from V and 5 bases from J, with 18 bases in between. This CDR3 region has 14 residues. CDR3 sequence: CASLRRTEGETQYF. The CDR3 region has the DNA TGTGCCAGCCTGCGGAGGACCGAGGGGGAGACCCAGTACTTC.

This clonotype was found many times. The J gene is TRBJ1-2, the V gene TRBV20-1; unclear D gene. The germline CDR1 and CDR2 sequences are DFQATT and SNEGSKA (reference sequence). V gave up 5 bases and J gave up 2 bases, with 9 bases separating them. The CDR3 is made up of 12 amino acids. The DNA of the CDR3 is TGCAGTGCTCTTAAACCAAACTATGGCTACACCTTC. Its protein is CSALKPNYGYTF.

The table lists this clonotype with a few counts. The chain carries TRBV7-2 and TRBJ2-5; TRBD1 matches at 7 bases. This CDR3 region has 17 residues. Per the germline V gene, CDR1 is SGHTA and CDR2 is FQGNSA. Trimming at V came to 2 bases and at J to 1 base, leaving 10 bases not matched to a gene. DNA for the CDR3: TGTGCCAGCAGCTTAAACATGGGGACAGTAATCCAAGAGACCCAGTACTTC. Its protein product is CASSLNMGTVIQETQYF.

This clonotype turned up a few times. V and J are TRBV7-9 and TRBJ2-5; unclear D gene. The CDR3 totals 15 residues. Germline loops: CDR1 SEHNR, CDR2 FQNEAQ (reference sequence). The germline V and J ends were trimmed by 2 bases and 5 bases, with 15 bases remaining between them. The CDR3 nucleotides are TGTGCCAGCAGCTTAATTTATCTAAGTTCCGAGACCCAGTACTTC. This sequence encodes CASSLIYLSSETQYF.

This clonotype was seen at least ten times. J is TRBJ1-2 and V is TRBV29-1; TRBD1 matches at 7 bases. CDR1 and CDR2 (germline): SQVTM, ANQGSEA. The CDR3 runs 15 residues. With 2 bases clipped from V and 0 bases from J, the junction kept 6 bases outside the gene matches. The CDR3, as DNA: TGCAGCGTTGAAAATTTTGGGACAGCTAACTATGGCTACACCTTC. It yields the protein CSVENFGTANYGYTF.

This clonotype has only one observation. The chain carries TRBV5-1 and TRBJ1-1, with D tentatively TRBD1 (5 bases). This CDR3 comprises 21 residues. V lost 6 bases and J 2 bases, leaving 35 bases between the germline ends. The germline V gene encodes CDR1 SGHRS and CDR2 YFSETQ. The CDR3 nucleotides are TGCGCCAGCAAAGCTTGGTCACGGGCGGGCGACGGTCAGAGGGGAAACACTGAAGCTTTCTTT. This sequence encodes CASKAWSRAGDGQRGNTEAFF.

This clonotype was detected many times. The J gene is TRBJ2-7, the V gene TRBV20-1; 7 bases map to TRBD1. The CDR3 sequence is 15 residues long. V shed 3 bases, J shed 4 bases, and the junction held 12 bases outside the gene matches. CDR1 and CDR2 from the germline V gene are DFQATT and SNEGSKA (reference sequence). The CDR3 nucleotides are TGCAGTGCTAGTATGGGGACAGTGAGGACTTACGAGCAGTACTTC. This encodes CSASMGTVRTYEQYF.

The chain uses TRBV5-4 and TRBJ1-6; no firm D call. This CDR3 comprises 13 residues. V shed 1 base and J shed 10 bases, with 9 bases lying between them. Germline assignment: CDR1 SGHNT and CDR2 YYREEE (reference sequence). The CDR3 region is CASSLQESSPLHF. The CDR3 DNA follows: TGTGCCAGCAGCTTGCAGGAAAGCTCACCCCTCCACTTT. The entire variable domain, with the rest obtained from reference TRBV5-4 and TRBJ1-6, is as follows: ETGVTQSPTHLIKTRGQQVTLRCSSQSGHNTVSWYQQALGQGPQFIFQYYREEENGRGNFPPRFSGLQFPNYSSELNVNALELDDSALYLCASSLQESSPLHFGNGTRLTVT.

This clonotype showed up just a few times. This chain uses TRBV25-1 with TRBJ1-1; 9 positions agree with TRBD1. After removal of 8 bases from V and 1 base from J, the junction contained 5 bases not matched to a gene. The germline V gene has CDR1 MGHDK and CDR2 SYGVNS. The CDR3 totals 14 residues. The CDR3 spells CASLSTGGNTEAFF. In DNA form, the CDR3 reads TGTGCCAGCTTATCGACAGGGGGGAACACTGAAGCTTTCTTT.

J is TRBJ2-1 and V is TRBV2; D is uncertain. CDR3 length: 13 residues. Trimming removed 6 bases from V and 6 bases from J, with 12 bases in between. Per the germline V gene, CDR1 is SNHLY and CDR2 is FYNNEI. The CDR3 reads CASSPWPSNEQFF. The CDR3 region has the DNA TGTGCCAGCAGCCCCTGGCCCTCCAATGAGCAGTTCTTC.